Listed here are 19 T cell receptor beta chains from one sample, sequenced in a study of STAT5B mutations in CD4+ large granular lymphocyte leukemia. Produced via immunoSEQ multiplex PCR; TCRdb's table is partial and in-frame only. The table lists tens of thousands of clones, 76% of them singletons. The specimen was CD4+ T cells from blood buffy coats. The receptors here all came from a human donor in good health.

This rearrangement joins TRBV19 to TRBJ1-5; 7 bases fit TRBD1. Trimming took 4 bases from V and 0 from J; bases not matched to a gene: 6. The germline V gene has CDR1 LNHDA and CDR2 SQIVND (reference sequence). The CDR3 has 16 amino acids. CDR3 sequence (DNA): TGTGCCAGTAGTAGGGACAGTCGGAGTAGCAATCAGCCCCAGCATTTT. Protein product: CASSRDSRSSNQPQHF. Full variable domain (missing parts from reference TRBV19 and TRBJ1-5): DGGITQSPKYLFRKEGQNVTLSCEQNLNHDAMYWYRQDPGQGLRLIYYSQIVNDFQKGDIAEGYSVSREKKESFPLTVTSAQKNPTAFYLCASSRDSRSSNQPQHFGDGTRLSIL.

V and J are TRBV7-2 and TRBJ1-1; no clear D. V lost 5 bases and J lost 2, with 21 bases in between. This CDR3 contains 17 residues. Germline CDR1 is SGHTA and CDR2 is FQGNSA. In DNA form, the CDR3 reads TGTGCCAGCAGCGCCCGAGATTATGGCCGGACCAACACTGAAGCTTTCTTT. Its protein is CASSARDYGRTNTEAFF.

The chain uses TRBV19 and TRBJ2-2; D not resolved. V was trimmed by 2 bases and J by 9 bases, leaving 25 bases between them. The CDR3 is 18 amino acids. The germline gives CDR1 LNHDA, CDR2 SQIVND (reference sequence). CDR3 bases: TGTGCCAGTAGTATAAGGGCGATTGGCCCCGGGTGGGTGCGGGAGCTGTTTTTT. Protein sequence: CASSIRAIGPGWVRELFF.

J is TRBJ1-1 and V is TRBV15; D remains unclear. Germline lookup yields CDR1 LNHNV and CDR2 YYDKDF (reference sequence). V was pared by 2 bases and J by 7 bases, with 11 bases between. The CDR3 length is 13 residues. The CDR3 spells CATSRTLGSEAFF. The CDR3 nucleotides read TGTGCCACCAGCAGAACCTTGGGGAGTGAAGCTTTCTTT.

The gene calls are TRBV19 and TRBJ2-7; 10 bases agree with TRBD2. V lost 4 bases to trimming and J lost 6 bases; unmatched junction nucleotides: 9. This CDR3 contains 15 residues. Germline CDR1 LNHDA, CDR2 SQIVND (reference sequence). The CDR3 region is CASSNSGRLPPEQYF. DNA for the CDR3: TGTGCCAGTAGTAATAGCGGGAGGCTTCCCCCCGAGCAGTACTTC. Complete variable domain (other parts from reference TRBV19 and TRBJ2-7): DGGITQSPKYLFRKEGQNVTLSCEQNLNHDAMYWYRQDPGQGLRLIYYSQIVNDFQKGDIAEGYSVSREKKESFPLTVTSAQKNPTAFYLCASSNSGRLPPEQYFGPGTRLTVT.

CDR3 sequence (DNA): TGTGCCAGCAGCTTAGGCGGGGGGGCCCAAGAGACCCAGTACTTC. Translation gives CASSLGGGAQETQYF. The chain couples TRBV5-4 to TRBJ2-5, with 9 positions matching TRBD2. With 2 bases clipped from V and 1 base from J, the junction kept 3 bases outside the gene matches. This CDR3 contains 15 residues. Germline V gene lookup returns CDR1 SGHNT and CDR2 YYREEE (reference sequence).

The CDR3 bases are TGCGCCAGCAGCTGGGGGGGCAACAATGAGCAGTTCTTC. Protein product: CASSWGGNNEQFF. The rearrangement links TRBV5-1 to TRBJ2-1; maybe TRBD2 (7 bases). The CDR3 totals 13 residues. With 3 bases removed from V and 5 bases from J, the gap between germline ends came to 9 bases. Germline lookup yields CDR1 SGHRS and CDR2 YFSETQ.

The V and J genes are TRBV4-2 and TRBJ2-5; TRBD2 agrees at 10 bases. The CDR3 length is 16 residues. Per the germline V gene, CDR1 is LGHNA and CDR2 is YNFKEQ. The V segment lost 2 bases and the J segment 6 bases; nucleotides outside the gene matches: 9. In nucleotides, the CDR3 is TGTGCCAGCAGCCAAACGACTAGCGGGTCTTTAAAGACCCAGTACTTC. It yields the protein CASSQTTSGSLKTQYF.

The chain combines TRBV5-1 with TRBJ2-2; no definite D call. This CDR3 has 15 amino acids. V was shortened by 2 bases and J by 0 bases, with 8 bases between the two germline ends. Germline CDR1 SGHRS, CDR2 YFSETQ. The CDR3 region is CASSFGRTNTGELFF. The DNA for the CDR3 is TGCGCCAGCAGCTTCGGACGGACGAACACCGGGGAGCTGTTTTTT.

The J gene is TRBJ2-6, the V gene TRBV28; D gene unclear. Germline-derived CDR1 and CDR2 are MDHEN and SYDVKM. V lost 6 bases, J lost 4 bases, and 25 bases lay in between. This CDR3 is built from 19 residues. Here the CDR3 DNA reads TGTGCCAGCAGCCGAGAAAGGGCTAGTATTGGCTCGGGGGCCAACGTCCTGACTTTC. Translation: CASSRERASIGSGANVLTF.

The CDR3 DNA reads TGCGCCAGCAGCACGCCCGGGGGAAGCGGGGGGGTGAGAGATACGCAGTATTTT. Amino acid sequence: CASSTPGGSGGVRDTQYF. J is TRBJ2-3 and V is TRBV5-1; 10 bases agree with TRBD2. The CDR3 runs 18 residues. The trim removed 4 bases at V and 5 bases at J, leaving 16 bases unmatched. Germline V lookup: CDR1 SGHRS, CDR2 YFSETQ.

V usage is TRBV4-3 and J usage is TRBJ2-1; 9 bases fit TRBD2. The CDR3 is 15 amino acids. Germline assignment: CDR1 LGHNA and CDR2 YSLEER. The ends lost 6 bases at V and 5 bases at J; junction bases unmatched: 8. The CDR3 DNA sequence: TGCGCCAGCAGTCCCCAGCGGGGGGCCAACAATGAGCAGTTCTTC. Its translation is CASSPQRGANNEQFF.

This chain links TRBV18 with TRBJ2-7; D not certain. CDR1 is KGHSH, CDR2 LQKENI, per germline. V was clipped by 3 bases and J by 5 bases, with 14 bases between them. This CDR3 contains 14 residues. The CDR3 loop is CASSPVRQGHEQYF. For the CDR3, the DNA is TGTGCCAGCTCACCGGTTAGGCAAGGGCACGAGCAGTACTTC.

This chain uses TRBV11-2 with TRBJ1-2; no clear D. V lost 0 bases and J lost 8, with 13 bases in between. Germline lookup yields CDR1 SGHAT and CDR2 FQNNGV. The CDR3 length is 14 residues. DNA for the CDR3: TGTGCCAGCAGCTTAGATCAAGGGCGGCAAGGCTACACCTTC. This gives the protein CASSLDQGRQGYTF.

The CDR3 protein is CASSPRGTLAGTQYF. CDR3 coding DNA: TGTGCCAGCAGTCCGAGGGGGACCCTGGCTGGCACGCAGTATTTT. The chain uses TRBV2 and TRBJ2-3; TRBD1 is a possible D gene (6 bases). The CDR3 contains 15 residues. With 5 bases removed from V and 9 bases from J, the gap between germline ends came to 21 bases. From germline, CDR1 is SNHLY and CDR2 FYNNEI. Full variable domain (remainder filled in from reference TRBV2 and TRBJ2-3): EPEVTQTPSHQVTQMGQEVILRCVPISNHLYFYWYRQILGQKVEFLVSFYNNEISEKSEIFDDQFSVERPDGSNFTLKIRSTKLEDSAMYFCASSPRGTLAGTQYFGPGTRLTVL.

This clone came up once. The chain couples TRBV7-2 to TRBJ2-1, with 7 bases fitting TRBD2. The CDR3 spans 18 residues. Trimming cost V 1 base and J 4 bases; bases outside gene matches: 13. The germline V gene encodes CDR1 SGHTA and CDR2 FQGNSA. CDR3 protein: CASSLGLAQVRGYNEQFF. CDR3 DNA: TGTGCCAGCAGCTTAGGACTAGCCCAAGTCCGGGGGTACAATGAGCAGTTCTTC.

V and J are TRBV5-1 and TRBJ2-5; 8 bases agree with TRBD2. Germline CDR1 SGHRS, CDR2 YFSETQ. The CDR3 covers 16 residues. The V gene end was trimmed by 0 bases and the J gene end by 1 base; junction bases not matched to a gene: 5. CDR3 nucleotide sequence: TGCGCCAGCAGCTTGGGCGGGGGGCCCGCCCAAGAGACCCAGTACTTC. Translated, it gives CASSLGGGPAQETQYF.

The V call is TRBV7-9, the J call TRBJ2-6, with a weak D call TRBD2 (5 bases). The length of the CDR3 is 17 residues. Per germline, CDR1 SEHNR and CDR2 FQNEAQ (reference sequence). V lost 3 bases, J lost 0 bases, and 12 bases lay in between. For the CDR3, the DNA is TGTGCCAGCAGCTTCGGCGGGTTCAGCTCTGGGGCCAACGTCCTGACTTTC. Encoded protein: CASSFGGFSSGANVLTF.

The chain combines TRBV7-9 with TRBJ2-2; D is perhaps TRBD2 (6 bases). The germline CDR1 and CDR2 sequences are SEHNR and FQNEAQ (reference sequence). The CDR3 sequence is 17 residues long. With 2 bases removed from V and 6 bases from J, the gap between germline ends came to 19 bases. The CDR3 is CASSLPPGERVPGELFF. CDR3 bases: TGTGCCAGCAGCTTACCCCCCGGTGAGCGGGTGCCCGGGGAGCTGTTTTTT.